This TCR beta chain was retrieved from a study of cytomegalovirus exposure and HLA in healthy donors (dated by TCRdb to 2016 to 2017). Broadly, across the study: The 666 repertoires of the first cohort and the 95 to 150 validation repertoires were produced on the same platform, according to a later analysis. To predict cytomegalovirus infection status, the study brought together high-throughput TCR immunosequencing, statistical association of individual TCRs with disease status, and machine learning. The study was designed to test whether signatures of past pathogen exposure could be identified by cataloging public T cell receptors. In addition to the first cohort of 650 to 750 subjects, a separate validation cohort of 130 or so different subjects was used. The paper as a whole reports these results and caveats: A later analysis found that TCRs clustered in the first cohort also tended to co-occur in the roughly 110 validation repertoires, with approximately 95% of cluster scores above 0. The authors suggested that the approach could potentially be extended to other disease states and immunological phenotypes. In vitro tests confirmed that three of the cytomegalovirus-associated TCR beta chains recognize cytomegalovirus antigens. The study listed 150 to 200 TCR beta chains as associated with cytomegalovirus. The validation cohort had no HLA typing available for a later analysis, so co-occurrence within that cohort was assessed over all 110 or so repertoires. The classifier was reported to diagnose cytomegalovirus status with high specificity and sensitivity in both the original cohort and the validation cohort. Across donors, most TCR sequences were observed very rarely, whereas some public TCRs were present in many individuals.

Library creation used the immunoSEQ multiplex PCR assay. The original methods were these. A statistical classification framework was developed to diagnose cytomegalovirus status using the catalog of TCR beta chain sequences. Entries here come from immuneACCESS through TCRdb and include only in-frame sequences with V and J called. Some clones fail to appear in such tables; in the studies checked, an unresolved V gene covers under half of the shortfall, and the cause of the remainder is unknown. That table gives V, J and clone size, and the DNA gave D and trimming. This sample holds fewer than 200,000 clones; about 89% were observed only once. Around 3.1% of the sample is in the top ten clones. The germline V gene (reference sequence) yields MNHEY for CDR1 and SMNVEV for CDR2. The V and J ends are trimmed by 7 bases and 5 bases, leaving 12 bases between them. From cysteine to phenylalanine, the CDR3 is 12 amino acids long. Only CDR3 DNA remains: 36 bases, in frame from the first base.

The donors were included in the validation cohort of 120 subjects, a group kept apart from the approximately 700-subject first cohort. Concerning this clone itself: Its antigen is not yet known. No per-base quality is available; no much larger clone lies one base away.

The sequenced sample consisted of PBMCs. The rearrangement joined TRBV27 to TRBJ2-7; no D gene call is confident. This TCR derives from a woman between 18 and 30 years old in good health and CMV-seropositive. The CDR3 in this case is CASIGLENEQYF. DNA sequence: TGTGCCAGCATTGGATTGGAGAACGAGCAGTACTTC.